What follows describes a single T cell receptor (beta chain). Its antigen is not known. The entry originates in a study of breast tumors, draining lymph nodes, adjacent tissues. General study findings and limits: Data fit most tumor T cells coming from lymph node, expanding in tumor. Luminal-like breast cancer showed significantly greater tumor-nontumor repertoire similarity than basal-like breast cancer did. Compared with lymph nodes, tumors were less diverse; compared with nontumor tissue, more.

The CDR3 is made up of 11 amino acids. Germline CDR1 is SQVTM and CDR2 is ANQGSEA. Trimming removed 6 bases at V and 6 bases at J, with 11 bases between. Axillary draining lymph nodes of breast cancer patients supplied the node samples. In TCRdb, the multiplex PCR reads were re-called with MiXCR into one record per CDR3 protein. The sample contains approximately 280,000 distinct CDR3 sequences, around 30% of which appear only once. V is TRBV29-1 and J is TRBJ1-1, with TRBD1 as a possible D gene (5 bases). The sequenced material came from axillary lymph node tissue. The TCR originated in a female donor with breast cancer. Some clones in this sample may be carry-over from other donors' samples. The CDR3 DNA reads TGCAGCGTGGGAGGGGCGGCTGAAGCTTTCTTT. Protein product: CSVGGAAEAFF.